This TCR beta chain was sequenced in a study of cytomegalovirus exposure and HLA in healthy donors. CDR1 is MNHEY and CDR2 is SVGAGI in the germline V gene. This CDR3 spans 14 amino acids. Between the trimmed V and J ends, which lost 8 bases and 2 bases, there was a span of 16 bases. PCR was performed using 60 Vbeta and 13 Jbeta primers. The data were produced by immunoSEQ multiplex PCR, yet TCRdb's version contains in-frame clones alone and is incomplete. The table includes over 150,000 clones, roughly 88% detected once. The receptor comes from a girl under 10 years old in good health and CMV-seropositive. The sequenced sample was PBMCs. The chain uses TRBV6-5 and TRBJ2-7, with a possible D match to TRBD1 (6 bases). The DNA for the CDR3 is TGTGCCAGCCTCAAGGCAGGGGCAACCTACGAGCAGTACTTC. It yields the protein CASLKAGATYEQYF.